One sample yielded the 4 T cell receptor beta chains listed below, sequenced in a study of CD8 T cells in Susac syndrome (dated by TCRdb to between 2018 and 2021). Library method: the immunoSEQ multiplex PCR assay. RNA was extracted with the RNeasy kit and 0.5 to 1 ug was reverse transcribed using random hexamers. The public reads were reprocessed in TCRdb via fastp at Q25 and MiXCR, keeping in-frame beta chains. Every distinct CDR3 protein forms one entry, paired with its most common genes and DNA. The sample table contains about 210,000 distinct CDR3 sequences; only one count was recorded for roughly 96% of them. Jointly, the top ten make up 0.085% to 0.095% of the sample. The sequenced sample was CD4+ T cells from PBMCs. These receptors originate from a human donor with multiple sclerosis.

The CDR3 loop is CAWSAGTSGYNEQFF. CDR3 nucleotides: TGTGCCTGGAGTGCCGGGACTAGCGGTTACAATGAGCAGTTCTTC. This rearrangement joins TRBV30 to TRBJ2-1; TRBD2 matches at 11 bases. The CDR3 extends over 15 amino acids. Germline V CDR1 and CDR2: GTSNPN, SVGIG (reference sequence). The junction had 3 bases not matched to a gene; V was cut back by 1 base and J by 4 bases. Filled out from reference TRBV30 and TRBJ2-1, the complete variable domain reads SQTIHQWPATLVQPVGSPLSLECTVEGTSNPNLYWYRQAAGRGLQLLFYSVGIGQISSEVPQNLSASRPQDRQFILSSKKLLLSDSGFYLCAWSAGTSGYNEQFFGPGTRLTVL.

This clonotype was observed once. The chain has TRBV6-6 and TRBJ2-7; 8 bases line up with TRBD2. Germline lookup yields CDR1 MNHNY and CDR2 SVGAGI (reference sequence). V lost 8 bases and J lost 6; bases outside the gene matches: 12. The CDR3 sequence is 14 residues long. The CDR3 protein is CASGERGTIAEQYF. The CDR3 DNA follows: TGTGCCAGCGGCGAGCGGGGGACCATAGCCGAGCAGTACTTC.

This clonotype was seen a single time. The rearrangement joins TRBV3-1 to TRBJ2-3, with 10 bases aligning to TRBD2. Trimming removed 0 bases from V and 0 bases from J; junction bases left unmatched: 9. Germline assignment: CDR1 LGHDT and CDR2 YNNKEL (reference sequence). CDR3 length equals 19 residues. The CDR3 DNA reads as TGTGCCAGCAGCCAAGACGCGACACTAGCGGGAACTAGCACAGATACGCAGTATTTT. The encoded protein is CASSQDATLAGTSTDTQYF.

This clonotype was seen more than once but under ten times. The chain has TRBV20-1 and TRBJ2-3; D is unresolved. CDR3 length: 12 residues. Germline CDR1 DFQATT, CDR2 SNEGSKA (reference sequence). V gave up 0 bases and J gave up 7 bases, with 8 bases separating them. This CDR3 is CSARDRVNTQYF. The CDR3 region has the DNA TGCAGTGCTAGAGATAGGGTCAATACGCAGTATTTT.